A single sample is the source of the 22 T cell receptor beta chains below, sequenced in a study of blood T cell repertoires in COVID-19. Sequenced by immunoSEQ multiplex PCR; TCRdb stores in-frame clones only, minus some. The table lists 410,000 or so clones, approximately 90% of them singletons. The sample taken for sequencing was peripheral blood. Receptor source: a woman between 40 and 50 years old with COVID-19, enrolled during active disease.

The chain carries TRBV19 and TRBJ1-1; no clear D. The CDR3 spans 16 residues. Germline values: CDR1 LNHDA, CDR2 SQIVND (reference sequence). V was pared by 1 base and J by 2 bases, with 14 bases between. CDR3 in amino acids: CASSIVPSTVNTEAFF. CDR3 nucleotide sequence: TGTGCCAGTAGTATAGTCCCCTCCACAGTCAACACTGAAGCTTTCTTT.

The chain uses TRBV28 and TRBJ1-1; 8 bases fit TRBD1. The germline CDR1 and CDR2 sequences are MDHEN and SYDVKM. The CDR3 sequence is 13 residues long. J lost 9 bases, V lost 10 bases, and 13 bases had no gene match. The CDR3 DNA reads as TGTGCCACGACTGACGGGACAGGAAGTCAAGCTTTCTTT. It encodes CATTDGTGSQAFF. Looking up the rest from reference TRBV28 and TRBJ1-1 gives the full variable domain: DVKVTQSSRYLVKRTGEKVFLECVQDMDHENMFWYRQDPGLGLRLIYFSYDVKMKEKGDIPEGYSVSREKKERFSLILESASTNQTSMYLCATTDGTGSQAFFGQGTRLTVV.

V and J are TRBV28 and TRBJ1-2; D perhaps matches TRBD1 (6 bases). This CDR3 spans 14 amino acids. V was pared by 5 bases and J by 0 bases, with 10 bases between. Germline V gene lookup returns CDR1 MDHEN and CDR2 SYDVKM. The CDR3 nucleotides are TGTGCCAGCAGTACCCGGACAGCTAACTATGGCTACACCTTC. Translated, it gives CASSTRTANYGYTF.

CDR3 amino acids: CASSFDRNSGNTIYF. The CDR3 nucleotides read TGTGCCAGCAGCTTCGACAGAAACTCTGGAAACACCATATATTTT. The chain has TRBV5-4 and TRBJ1-3, with D maybe TRBD1 (5 bases). Per the germline V gene, CDR1 is SGHNT and CDR2 is YYREEE (reference sequence). The V gene lost 2 bases and the J gene lost 0 bases, with 9 bases spanning the gap. There are 15 residues in the CDR3.

The rearrangement joins TRBV27 to TRBJ2-7; possible D gene TRBD1, 6 bases. The CDR3 contains 14 residues. Germline lookup yields CDR1 MNHEY and CDR2 SMNVEV (reference sequence). V lost 2 bases and J lost 2, with 10 bases in between. The CDR3 bases are TGTGCCAGCAGTTTAACTGCAGGGGCCTACGAGCAGTACTTC. This translates into CASSLTAGAYEQYF.

The V call is TRBV7-9, the J call TRBJ2-3; D perhaps matches TRBD1 (5 bases). Trimming cost V 5 bases and J 6 bases, with 9 bases left between them. This CDR3 is 12 amino acids long. Per the germline V gene, CDR1 is SEHNR and CDR2 is FQNEAQ (reference sequence). CDR3 DNA: TGTGCCAGCAGCATCTCAGGGGATACGCAGTATTTT. It encodes CASSISGDTQYF.

The V and J genes are TRBV27 and TRBJ2-2; D gene uncertain. The germline gives CDR1 MNHEY, CDR2 SMNVEV (reference sequence). The CDR3 runs to 15 residues. V was pared by 3 bases and J by 5 bases, with 13 bases between. The CDR3 DNA reads TGTGCCAGCAGTTTCGCCCCCCCCCGGACCGGGGAGCTGTTTTTT. This gives the protein CASSFAPPRTGELFF.

This chain connects TRBV4-2 to TRBJ2-1; D perhaps matches TRBD2 (6 bases). Germline V gene sequence: CDR1 LGHNA, CDR2 YNFKEQ. CDR3 size: 15 residues. V lost 3 bases and J 7 bases, leaving 16 bases between the germline ends. The DNA of the CDR3 is TGTGCCAGCAGCCAGGCCTCCGGGACTTTAAATGAGCAGTTCTTC. Amino acid sequence: CASSQASGTLNEQFF.

Written as DNA, the CDR3 is TGTGCCAGCAGGTCCCTTTACCACCCCGGGACTAGCGTCCCCAGCACAGATACGCAGTATTTT. Translated, it gives CASRSLYHPGTSVPSTDTQYF. This chain joins TRBV27 and TRBJ2-3; 10 bases line up with TRBD2. This CDR3 comprises 21 residues. The V gene's germline CDR1 is MNHEY and CDR2 SMNVEV (reference sequence). V gave up 6 bases and J gave up 0 bases; unmatched junction bases: 21.

This sequence joins TRBV7-6 and TRBJ1-1; D gene uncertain. Germline loops: CDR1 SGHVS, CDR2 FNYEAQ. CDR3 length equals 15 residues. Between the trimmed V and J ends, which lost 1 base and 0 bases, there was a span of 9 bases. The CDR3 here is CASSLDPGMNTEAFF. As DNA, the CDR3 is TGTGCCAGCAGCTTAGACCCGGGTATGAACACTGAAGCTTTCTTT.

The chain carries TRBV2 and TRBJ1-5; D not resolved. The germline V gene encodes CDR1 SNHLY and CDR2 FYNNEI. Deletions cut 2 bases from V and 0 bases from J, with 14 bases between. The CDR3 runs 17 residues. CDR3 DNA sequence: TGTGCCAGCAGTGAACTGGGCACCAGTAATAGCAATCAGCCCCAGCATTTT. Its protein product is CASSELGTSNSNQPQHF.

The rearrangement links TRBV7-2 to TRBJ1-1; TRBD1 agrees at 7 bases. V was pared by 5 bases and J by 1 base, with 1 base of the junction left unmatched. The CDR3 contains 13 residues. The germline CDR1 and CDR2 sequences are SGHTA and FQGNSA. CDR3 coding DNA: TGTGCCAGCAGCCGGGACAGGAACACTGAAGCTTTCTTT. Translated: CASSRDRNTEAFF.

V gene TRBV18 combines with J gene TRBJ1-3, with 7 bases aligning to TRBD1. In germline, CDR1 is KGHSH, CDR2 LQKENI. V shed 5 bases and J 4 bases; nucleotides not matched to a gene: 8. The CDR3 loop spans 15 amino acids. The CDR3 reads CASSVGTDRGNTIYF. The CDR3 region has the DNA TGTGCCAGCTCAGTCGGGACAGACAGAGGAAACACCATATATTTT.

The chain combines TRBV28 with TRBJ1-2; no clear D. Trimming removed 7 bases from V and 4 bases from J, with 7 bases in between. This CDR3 is 11 amino acids long. The germline V gene has CDR1 MDHEN and CDR2 SYDVKM. As DNA, the CDR3 is TGTGCCAGCACTCCGGGCTATGGCTACACCTTC. Translation: CASTPGYGYTF.

This chain connects TRBV5-1 to TRBJ1-6; 7 nucleotides align to TRBD1. V dropped 4 bases and J dropped 10; count of bases not matched to a gene: 11. CDR3 size: 15 residues. CDR1 is SGHRS and CDR2 is YFSETQ in the germline V gene. The CDR3 is CASSGDSIVGSPLHF. As DNA, the CDR3 is TGCGCCAGCAGCGGGGACAGTATAGTGGGGTCACCCCTCCACTTT. Together with reference TRBV5-1 and TRBJ1-6, the CDR3 gives the full variable domain: KAGVTQTPRYLIKTRGQQVTLSCSPISGHRSVSWYQQTPGQGLQFLFEYFSETQRNKGNFPGRFSGRQFSNSRSEMNVSTLELGDSALYLCASSGDSIVGSPLHFGNGTRLTVT.

The chain links TRBV7-3 to TRBJ1-1; D call uncertain. CDR1 and CDR2 (germline): SGHTA, FQGTGA. V shed 2 bases and J shed 1 base, with 8 bases lying between them. The CDR3 totals 14 residues. The CDR3 nucleotides are TGTGCCAGCAGCTTAGGTTCAGGGAACACTGAAGCTTTCTTT. This translates into CASSLGSGNTEAFF.

V gene TRBV19 combines with J gene TRBJ2-3; D is perhaps TRBD1 (5 bases). Trimming took 3 bases from V and 1 from J, leaving 14 bases between them. CDR1 and CDR2 from the germline V gene are LNHDA and SQIVND (reference sequence). This CDR3 has 16 residues. The CDR3 sequence: CASSMRRGSGTDTQYF. CDR3 nucleotides: TGTGCCAGTAGTATGAGAAGGGGAAGCGGCACAGATACGCAGTATTTT.

The rearrangement links TRBV6-1 to TRBJ1-5; D unclear. CDR1 and CDR2 (germline): MNHNS, SASEGT. CDR3 length equals 12 residues. Trimming cost V 3 bases and J 3 bases, with 3 bases left between them. This CDR3 is CASSEANQPQHF. The DNA for the CDR3 is TGTGCCAGCAGTGAGGCCAATCAGCCCCAGCATTTT.

This chain joins TRBV3-1 (or the pseudogene TRBV3-2) and TRBJ1-6, with 7 bases fitting TRBD1. Losses at the gene ends were 4 bases for V and 5 bases for J; bases not matched to a gene: 2. The CDR3 runs to 14 residues. Germline V lookup: CDR1 LGHDT, CDR2 YNNKEL (reference sequence). CDR3 sequence: CASSRGQNNSPLHF. The CDR3 nucleotides read TGTGCCAGCAGCCGGGGACAGAATAATTCACCCCTCCACTTT.

This clone is a singleton in its sample. The J gene is TRBJ1-1, the V gene TRBV11-2, with no clear D. The ends were cut back, 6 bases at V and 1 base at J, with 12 bases in the middle. The CDR3 has 14 residues. The V gene's germline CDR1 is SGHAT and CDR2 FQNNGV. In nucleotides, the CDR3 is TGTGCCAGCAGGAGACGGGGAGGGAACACTGAAGCTTTCTTT. Translation: CASRRRGGNTEAFF.

The genes are TRBV7-2 and TRBJ2-7; 11 bases are a match to TRBD2. The V gene's germline CDR1 is SGHTA and CDR2 FQGNSA. The ends lost 1 base at V and 6 bases at J; junction bases unmatched: 8. The CDR3 spans 16 residues. Here the CDR3 reads CASSLVGTSGAGEQYF. The CDR3 coding sequence is TGTGCCAGCAGCTTAGTGGGGACTAGCGGAGCTGGCGAGCAGTACTTC.

V is TRBV18 and J is TRBJ1-2; D is unclear. The CDR3 is made up of 14 amino acids. Trimming removed 3 bases from V and 5 bases from J, with 13 bases in between. Germline lookup yields CDR1 KGHSH and CDR2 LQKENI. The CDR3 protein is CASSPTHREYGYTF. CDR3 nucleotides: TGTGCCAGCTCACCCACCCACAGAGAATATGGCTACACCTTC. The complete variable domain, with remaining parts taken from reference TRBV18 and TRBJ1-2, reads NAGVMQNPRHLVRRRGQEARLRCSPMKGHSHVYWYRQLPEEGLKFMVYLQKENIIDESGMPKERFSAEFPKEGPSILRIQQVVRGDSAAYFCASSPTHREYGYTFGSGTRLTVV.